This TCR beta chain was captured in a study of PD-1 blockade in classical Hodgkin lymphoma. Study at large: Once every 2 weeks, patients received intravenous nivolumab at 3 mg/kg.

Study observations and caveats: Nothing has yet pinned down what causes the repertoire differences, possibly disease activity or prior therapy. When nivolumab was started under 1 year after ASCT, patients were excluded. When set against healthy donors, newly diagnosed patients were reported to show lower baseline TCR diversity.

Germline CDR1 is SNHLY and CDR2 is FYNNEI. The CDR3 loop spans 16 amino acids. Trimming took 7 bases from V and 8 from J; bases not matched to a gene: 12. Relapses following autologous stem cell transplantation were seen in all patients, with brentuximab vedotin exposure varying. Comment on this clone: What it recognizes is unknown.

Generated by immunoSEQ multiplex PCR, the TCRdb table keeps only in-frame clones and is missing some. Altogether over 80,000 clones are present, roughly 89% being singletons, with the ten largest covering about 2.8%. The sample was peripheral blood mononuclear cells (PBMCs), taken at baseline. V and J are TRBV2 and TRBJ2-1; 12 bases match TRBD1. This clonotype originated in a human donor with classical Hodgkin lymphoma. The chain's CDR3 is CASNLPGQGALDEQFF. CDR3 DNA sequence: TGTGCCAGCAACTTACCGGGACAGGGGGCCTTGGATGAGCAGTTCTTC.